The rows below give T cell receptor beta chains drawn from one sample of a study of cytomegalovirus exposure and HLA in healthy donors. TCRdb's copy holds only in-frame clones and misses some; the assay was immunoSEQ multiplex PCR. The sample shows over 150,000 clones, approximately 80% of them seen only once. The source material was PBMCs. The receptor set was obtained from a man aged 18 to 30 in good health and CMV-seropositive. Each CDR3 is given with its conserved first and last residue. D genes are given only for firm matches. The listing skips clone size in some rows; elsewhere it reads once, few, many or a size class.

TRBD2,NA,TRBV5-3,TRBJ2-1,CARSPGLAAVGFTNEQFF,TGTGCCAGAAGCCCCGGACTAGCGGCCGTGGGTTTTACAAATGAGCAGTTCTTC
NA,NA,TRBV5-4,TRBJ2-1,CASSLELYSYNEQFF,TGTGCCAGCAGCTTGGAGCTCTACTCCTACAATGAGCAGTTCTTC
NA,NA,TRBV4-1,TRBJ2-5,CASSQDMGAPQETQYF,TGCGCCAGCAGCCAAGATATGGGGGCGCCCCAAGAGACCCAGTACTTC
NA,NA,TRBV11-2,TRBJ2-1,CASSSVVWGGLFF,TGTGCCAGCAGCTCGGTCGTATGGGGGGGCTTGTTCTTC
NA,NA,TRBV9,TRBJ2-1,CASSIDGAGPYNEQFF,TGTGCCAGCAGCATCGATGGGGCAGGGCCCTACAATGAGCAGTTCTTC
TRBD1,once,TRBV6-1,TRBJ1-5,CASSEVGAGGNQPQHF,TGTGCCAGCAGTGAGGTTGGGGCAGGGGGTAATCAGCCCCAGCATTTT
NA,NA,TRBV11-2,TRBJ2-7,CASSLTEKFYEQYF,TGTGCCAGCAGCCTTACAGAGAAATTCTACGAGCAGTACTTC
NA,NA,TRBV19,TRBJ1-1,CASSISLGAGTEAFF,TGTGCCAGTAGTATTTCTTTGGGGGCCGGCACTGAAGCTTTCTTT
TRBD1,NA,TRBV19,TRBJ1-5,CASSTGTGSNQPQHF,TGTGCCAGTAGTACGGGGACAGGTAGTAATCAGCCCCAGCATTTT
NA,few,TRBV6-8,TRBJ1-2,CASSLSRGTGLSKRVLCGYTF,TGTGCCAGCTCCCTCTCACGGGGAACCGGGCTCTCAAAGAGGGTTCTTTGTGGCTACACCTTC
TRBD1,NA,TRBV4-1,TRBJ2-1,CASKGTENNEQFF,TGCGCCAGCAAAGGGACAGAAAACAATGAGCAGTTCTTC
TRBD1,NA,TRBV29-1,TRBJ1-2,CSVLDRGLRDYGYTF,TGCAGCGTCCTTGACAGGGGGCTGAGGGACTATGGCTACACCTTC
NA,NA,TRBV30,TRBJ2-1,CAWSVRYEQFF,TGTGCCTGGAGTGTACGGTATGAGCAGTTCTTC
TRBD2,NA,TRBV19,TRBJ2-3,CASSISGATDTQYF,TGTGCCAGTAGTATAAGCGGGGCCACAGATACGCAGTATTTT
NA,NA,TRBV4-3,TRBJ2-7,CASSQDGEQYF,TGCGCCAGCAGCCAAGACGGCGAGCAGTACTTC
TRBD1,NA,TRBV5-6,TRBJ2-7,CTSSWGTGSSYEQYF,TGTACCAGCAGCTGGGGGACAGGGAGCTCCTACGAGCAGTACTTC
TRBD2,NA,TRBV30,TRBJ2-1,CAWSVRLAGINEQFF,TGTGCCTGGAGTGTACGGCTAGCGGGGATCAATGAGCAGTTCTTC
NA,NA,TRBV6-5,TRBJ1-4,CASRSPGGNEKLFF,TGTGCCAGCAGATCGCCGGGGGGAAATGAAAAACTGTTTTTT
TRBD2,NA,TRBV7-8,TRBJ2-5,CASSLARTSGRASGYSREQYF,TGTGCCAGCAGCTTAGCGAGGACTAGCGGGAGGGCCTCAGGCTACTCGAGGGAGCAGTACTTC
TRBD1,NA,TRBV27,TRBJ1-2,CASSRGTGQNYGYTF,TGTGCCAGCAGCCGCGGGACAGGGCAGAACTATGGCTACACCTTC
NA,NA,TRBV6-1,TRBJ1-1,CASRVSQGNTEAFF,TGTGCCAGCCGCGTGTCGCAGGGAAACACTGAAGCTTTCTTT
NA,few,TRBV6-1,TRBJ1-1,CASRVNLNTEAFF,TGTGCCAGCAGGGTGAACTTGAACACTGAAGCTTTCTTT
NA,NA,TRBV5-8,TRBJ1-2,CASSLRGAAIYGYTF,TGTGCCAGCAGCTTGCGTGGGGCCGCGATCTATGGCTACACCTTC
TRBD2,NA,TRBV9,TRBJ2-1,CASSVFPSGTGNEQFF,TGTGCCAGCAGCGTATTTCCTAGCGGGACGGGCAATGAGCAGTTCTTC
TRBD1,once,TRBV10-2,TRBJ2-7,CASRPGQGVYEQYF,TGCGCCAGCAGACCGGGACAGGGGGTATACGAGCAGTACTTC
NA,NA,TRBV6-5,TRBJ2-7,CASSYSWTLTYEQYF,TGTGCCAGCAGTTACTCTTGGACTCTAACCTACGAGCAGTACTTC
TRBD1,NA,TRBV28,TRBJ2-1,CASKDRAYNEQFF,TGTGCCAGCAAGGACAGGGCATACAATGAGCAGTTCTTC
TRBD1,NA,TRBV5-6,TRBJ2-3,CASSWDRGLTDTQYF,TGTGCCAGCAGCTGGGACAGGGGGCTGACAGATACGCAGTATTTT
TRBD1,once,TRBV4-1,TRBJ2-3,CASSQEPRGTDTQYF,TGCGCCAGCAGCCAAGAACCCAGGGGGACAGATACGCAGTATTTT
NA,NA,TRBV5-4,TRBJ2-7,CASSLGQTNFDEQYF,TGTGCCAGCAGCTTGGGACAGACGAATTTTGACGAGCAGTACTTC
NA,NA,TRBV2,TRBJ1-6,CASSDREGSYNSPLHF,TGTGCCAGCAGTGACAGGGAAGGTTCCTATAATTCACCCCTCCACTTT
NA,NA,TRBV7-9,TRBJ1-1,CASSLGQEVPEAFF,TGTGCCAGCAGCTTAGGACAGGAGGTCCCTGAAGCTTTCTTT
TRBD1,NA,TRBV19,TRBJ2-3,CASSINSLLGTGGPTDTQYF,TGTGCCAGTAGTATAAATTCGCTACTCGGGACAGGGGGCCCCACAGATACGCAGTATTTT
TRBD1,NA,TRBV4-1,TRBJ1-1,CASSQARQGPNTEAFF,TGCGCCAGCAGCCAAGCCCGACAGGGACCCAACACTGAAGCTTTCTTT
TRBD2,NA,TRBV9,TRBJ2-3,CASSVRGGPYTQYF,TGTGCCAGCAGCGTACGGGGGGGGCCATATACGCAGTATTTT
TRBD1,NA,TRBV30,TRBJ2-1,CAWSGGTGSNEQFF,TGTGCCTGGAGTGGTGGGACAGGGTCCAATGAGCAGTTCTTC
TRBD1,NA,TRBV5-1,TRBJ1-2,CASSNDRGLENGYTF,TGCGCCAGCAGCAATGACAGGGGCCTAGAGAATGGCTACACCTTT
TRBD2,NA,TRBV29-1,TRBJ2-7,CSVAGSIAGRLGYEQYF,TGCAGCGTTGCGGGGAGTATAGCGGGAAGGCTCGGCTACGAGCAGTACTTC
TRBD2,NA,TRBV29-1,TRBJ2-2,CSVEGRRLAGGLANTGELFF,TGCAGCGTTGAAGGCCGTCGTCTAGCGGGGGGACTGGCGAACACCGGGGAGCTGTTTTTT
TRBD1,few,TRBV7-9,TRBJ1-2,CASRLGQGGYGYTF,TGTGCCAGCAGATTGGGTCAGGGGGGCTATGGCTACACCTTC
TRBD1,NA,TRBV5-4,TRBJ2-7,CASSPGTGGNEQYF,TGTGCCAGCAGCCCTGGGACAGGGGGAAACGAGCAGTACTTC
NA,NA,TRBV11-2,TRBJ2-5,CASNTLAGERETQYF,TGTGCCAGCAATACACTAGCAGGAGAGCGGGAGACCCAGTACTTC
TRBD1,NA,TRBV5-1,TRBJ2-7,CASSPTPGQTYEQYF,TGCGCCAGCAGCCCTACACCGGGACAGACCTACGAGCAGTACTTC
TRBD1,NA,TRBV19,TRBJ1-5,CASSMTGSIQPQHF,TGTGCCAGTAGTATGACAGGGAGTATTCAGCCCCAGCATTTT
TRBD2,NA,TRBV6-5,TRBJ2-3,CASTRLAGVADTQYF,TGTGCCAGCACCAGACTAGCGGGAGTGGCAGATACGCAGTATTTT
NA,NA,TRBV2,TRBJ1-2,CASSEGPSFSFGYTF,TGTGCCAGCAGTGAAGGTCCATCATTTAGCTTTGGCTACACCTTC
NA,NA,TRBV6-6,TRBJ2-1,CASSYSGGTSLGEQFF,TGTGCCAGCAGTTACTCGGGCGGGACCAGCCTCGGTGAGCAGTTCTTC
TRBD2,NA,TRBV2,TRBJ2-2,CASSRLAGETGEPFF,TGTGCCAGCAGTAGGCTAGCGGGAGAAACCGGGGAGCCGTTTTTT
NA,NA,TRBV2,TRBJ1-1,CASLPRSLGTEAFF,TGTGCCAGCCTCCCAAGGTCCCTAGGTACCGAAGCTTTCTTT